This TCR beta chain originates from a study of a mutant IDH1 vaccine in newly diagnosed glioma. About the research overall: Investigators started vaccination 4-6 weeks after radiotherapy alone, or with temozolomide cycles. The earlier regimen, radiotherapy, temozolomide, or both, was most often both.

The CDR3 is made up of 16 amino acids. V shed 1 base and J 2 bases; nucleotides not matched to a gene: 4. CDR1 SGHDT and CDR2 YYEEEE come from the germline V gene. Time point specified: week 35, safety follow-up. It was 300 ug of mutant IDH1 20-mer peptide that made up each vaccine dose, given with topical imiquimod. The donors had new WHO grade 3 or 4 astrocytomas; these were IDH1-mutant and ATRX-lost. Profiling relied on immunoSEQ multiplex PCR, and the TCRdb table lists in-frame clones only, not all of them. The sample records 60,000 or so clones, around four fifths being singletons. On this clone itself: Its antigen is not known.

Sequencing was performed on PBMCs, taken from a glioma patient whose treatment included an IDH1 peptide vaccine. The receptor was isolated from a man aged 25-45 years with glioma. V is TRBV5-6 and J is TRBJ2-3; TRBD2 aligns across 10 bases. The CDR3 coding sequence is TGTGCCAGCAGCTTGAAGCGGGGGGGCTCCACAGATACGCAGTATTTT. Translating gives CASSLKRGGSTDTQYF.